This T cell receptor (beta chain) stems from a study of T cells in Graves' hyperthyroidism and ophthalmopathy. Amplified regions were TCR beta CDR3 sequences from RNA transcripts. During a first-round RT-PCR of the TCR CDR3, the HTBI primer set was used. TCRdb independently ran MiXCR on the multiplex PCR reads; one entry per CDR3 protein. The data show roughly 500,000 distinct CDR3 sequences, around 13% seen once. The CDR3 consists of 12 residues. CDR1 is KGHSH and CDR2 is LQKENI in the germline V gene. This clonotype appeared a few times. Possible read error: a much larger clone is one base away. The receptor's source is a woman between 25 and 40 years old with Graves' hyperthyroidism that later progressed to Graves' ophthalmopathy. The chain uses TRBV18 and TRBJ1-1; D unresolved. The sample taken for sequencing was blood. CDR3 nucleotide sequence: TGTACCAGCTCACCAACCGGGACTGAAGCTTTCTTT. It yields the protein CTSSPTGTEAFF.